The present T cell receptor beta chain was sequenced within a study of blood T cells in healthy people across ages (dated by TCRdb to 2013 to 2016). For context, the study as a whole: In model experiments, template switching captured roughly one uniquely barcoded TCR beta cDNA molecule for every two T cells. Using deep sequencing normalized with unique cDNA molecular identifiers, the study measured how TCR beta repertoire diversity changes with age. Donors were grouped into four age groups: young (average 16 years), middle-aged (approximately 41), aged (roughly 67) and long-lived (roughly 80). Donors of different ages were randomly distributed across sequencing lanes to avoid experimental bias. Two additional independent replicas of 1 million unique cDNA reads from the same blood draw were analyzed for two donors (one aged 18 to 30 and one aged 80 or older).

This clonotype came up many times. Which antigen it targets is not known. Per-base qualities were not stored, and no clone one base away is much larger. Findings and caveats that apply to the study as a whole: Compared with the aged group, the long-lived group had more naive CD4+ T cells, fewer expanded clones and increased TCR diversity, a pattern suggesting age selection. A strong correlation was found between observed TCR beta diversity and the percentage of naive T cells measured by flow cytometry. Donor CMV infection status was unknown, potentially confounding age-related changes in expanded clonotypes. Since profiling was done on bulk unsorted PBMCs, naive and antigen-experienced compartments could not be conclusively compared. Estimates of total diversity based on one million sequenced T cells were considered lower bounds and underestimates. Observed TCR beta diversity per million T cells fell roughly linearly with age, and a significant reduction was already apparent by age roughly 40.

Donors were roughly 40 systemically healthy Caucasian individuals from Russia aged roughly 6 to 90 years. Ten milliliters of peripheral blood were drawn from each donor into EDTA-treated Vacutainer tubes. Ficoll-Paque density-gradient centrifugation was used to isolate PBMCs, with at least 6 million obtained per sample. Total RNA was extracted from PBMCs with Trizol reagent, with at least 5 micrograms obtained per sample. For every donor, flow cytometry on a PBMC aliquot measured the percentage of naive CD45RAhigh/CD27high T cells. Trimming removed 6 bases from V and 5 bases from J, leaving 9 bases between the germline ends. The CDR3 sequence holds 12 residues, the cysteine and phenylalanine included. The sequence is cut down to CDR3 DNA, 36 bases in frame from base 1. Library creation used 5' RACE. TCRdb records Illumina HiSeq 2500 as the sequencer. A second 7 to 11 cycle PCR used a sample-barcoded 5' primer and a J-beta primer mix. A unique molecular identifier was introduced onto each TCR beta cDNA molecule by a template-switch 5' adaptor carrying 12 random nucleotides. Each sample yielded at least 2.5 million CDR3-containing paired-end reads. All of the RNA was converted into first-strand cDNA using the Mint cDNA synthesis kit, with a TRBC-specific oligonucleotide serving as the primer. After uracil-DNA glycosylase treatment, a first 18-cycle PCR used universal primers M1SS and BC2_uni_R on all cDNA. In the authors' own workflow: Each sample was normalized by randomly selecting 1 million high-quality reads, each carrying a distinct molecular identifier. Reads with shared molecular identifiers were discarded instead of being binned into consensus sequences. MiTCR, set to a Q25 quality threshold and the strictest error-elimination algorithm, was used for CDR3 identification, clonotype clustering and error correction. A nonparametric unseen species model with Euler transformation was used to estimate a lower bound on total TCR beta diversity. Clones were called with MiXCR by TCRdb after fastp trimmed the public reads at Q25, and only in-frame beta chains were retained. Each entry is one CDR3 protein sequence, shown with its most common DNA and genes. In this record, the V and J calls reflect TCRdb's handling and not the investigators' own analysis. In this sample the table shows 600,000 to 850,000 distinct CDR3 sequences, roughly 41% of which occur a single time. Roughly 19% of the sample goes to the ten largest clones.

The chain employs TRBV12-3 or TRBV12-4 and TRBJ2-3; the D gene lacks a confident call. This clonotype originated in an older woman in good health. Sequences were obtained from blood. The bases read TGTGCCAGCAGCCGCGCCGGAGATACGCAGTATTTT. It translates to CASSRAGDTQYF.